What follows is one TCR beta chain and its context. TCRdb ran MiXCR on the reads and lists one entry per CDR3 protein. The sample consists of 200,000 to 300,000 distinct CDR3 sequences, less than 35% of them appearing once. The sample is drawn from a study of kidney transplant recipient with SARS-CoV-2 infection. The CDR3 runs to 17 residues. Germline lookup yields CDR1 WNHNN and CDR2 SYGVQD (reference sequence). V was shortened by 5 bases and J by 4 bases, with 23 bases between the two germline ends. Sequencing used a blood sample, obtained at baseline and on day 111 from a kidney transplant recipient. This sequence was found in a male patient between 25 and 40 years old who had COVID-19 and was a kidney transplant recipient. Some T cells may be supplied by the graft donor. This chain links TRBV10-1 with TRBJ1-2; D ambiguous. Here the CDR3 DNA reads TGCGCCAGCAGTAACAAAGAAAGATCGCGAAAGGCCTATGGCTACACCTTC. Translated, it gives CASSNKERSRKAYGYTF.